This T cell receptor beta chain was captured by sequencing in a study of CD8+ T cells in alopecia areata. Study summary: Twice a day, 5 to 10 mg of oral tofacitinib was administered to treated patients.

Study findings and constraints: Affected lesional scalp, above all in alopecia totalis/universalis, was more clonal than normal scalp.

Once RNA had been extracted, it was reverse transcribed into cDNA to act as the sequencing template. The method was immunoSEQ multiplex PCR; TCRdb's version includes in-frame clones alone and lacks a portion of them. The table has around 140,000 clones, about 47% seen once. This CDR3 has 14 residues. Unmatched junction bases numbered 4, after V lost 5 bases and J lost 2 bases. Germline loops: CDR1 MGHRA, CDR2 YSYEKL. This clone has a single count. Antigen specificity is unknown. The same CDR3 is also encoded by other DNA sequences in this sample. Both peripheral blood and punch biopsies of lesional scalp skin were obtained from patients who had alopecia areata.

The input for sequencing was CD4+ T cells sorted from blood, taken at week 0. The sequence was collected from a human donor with alopecia areata. The J gene is TRBJ2-7, the V gene TRBV4-1; TRBD1 matches 9 bases. CDR3 bases: TGCGCCAGCAGCTACCGGGACAGGGCCTACGAGCAGTACTTC. It yields the protein CASSYRDRAYEQYF.